These 3 T cell receptor beta chains originate from one sample sequenced in a study of shared clonotypes between healthy human individuals. Data came from immunoSEQ multiplex PCR; TCRdb stores just in-frame clones and leaves some out. This repertoire shows about 380,000 clones, about 97% found once; its top ten account for 0.32%. Sequencing input: memory CD8+ T cells sorted from blood. As to subset: CD45RO+ cells pooled with CCR7-negative TemRA cells. Receptors were obtained from a man aged 25-45 years in good health.

The chain combines TRBV11-3 with TRBJ2-1; D is unclear. This CDR3 is built from 13 residues. Germline V gene lookup returns CDR1 SGHNT and CDR2 YENEEA. With 1 base removed from V and 6 bases from J, the gap between germline ends came to 7 bases. In DNA form, the CDR3 reads TGTGCCAGCAGCTTAGTGGCTGCCAATGAGCAGTTCTTC. As protein: CASSLVAANEQFF.

The V gene is TRBV11-1, the J gene TRBJ2-7; TRBD2 matches 7 bases. In germline, CDR1 is SGHAT, CDR2 FQDESV (reference sequence). The J segment lost 2 bases and the V segment lost 7 bases, leaving 2 bases of the junction unmatched. CDR3 length: 12 residues. In DNA, the CDR3 is TGTGCCAGCATGGGACTACCCTACGAGCAGTACTTC. This translates into CASMGLPYEQYF. The entire variable domain, with the rest obtained from reference TRBV11-1 and TRBJ2-7, is as follows: EAEVAQSPRYKITEKSQAVAFWCDPISGHATLYWYRQILGQGPELLVQFQDESVVDDSQLPKDRFSAERLKGVDSTLKIQPAELGDSAMYLCASMGLPYEQYFGPGTRLTVT.

The chain uses TRBV29-1 and TRBJ2-7, with 8 bases matching TRBD1. This CDR3 spans 15 amino acids. Germline CDR1 SQVTM, CDR2 ANQGSEA. Germline trimming cut 4 bases from V and 5 bases from J; bases unmatched to any gene: 13. The CDR3 loop reads CSVALGQGLVDEQYF. DNA of the CDR3: TGCAGCGTTGCCCTAGGACAGGGTTTAGTCGACGAGCAGTACTTC.